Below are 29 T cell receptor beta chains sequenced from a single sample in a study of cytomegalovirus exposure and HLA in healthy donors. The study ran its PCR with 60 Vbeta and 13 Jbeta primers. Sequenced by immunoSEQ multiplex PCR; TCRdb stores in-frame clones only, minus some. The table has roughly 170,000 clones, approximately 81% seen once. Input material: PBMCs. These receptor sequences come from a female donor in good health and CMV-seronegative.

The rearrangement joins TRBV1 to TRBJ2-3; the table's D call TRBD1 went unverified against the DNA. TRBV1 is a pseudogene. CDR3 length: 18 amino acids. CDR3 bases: TGCACCAGCAGCCCCGCCCGACAGGGCTATTTACGTGAAGATACGCAGTATTTT. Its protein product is CTSSPARQGYLREDTQYF.

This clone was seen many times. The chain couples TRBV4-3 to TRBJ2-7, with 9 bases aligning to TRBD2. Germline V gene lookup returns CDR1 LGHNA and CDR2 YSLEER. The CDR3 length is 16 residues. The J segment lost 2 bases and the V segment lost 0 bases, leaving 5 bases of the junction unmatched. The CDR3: CASSQDRLAGPYEQYF. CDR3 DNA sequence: TGCGCCAGCAGCCAAGATAGGCTAGCGGGACCCTACGAGCAGTACTTC.

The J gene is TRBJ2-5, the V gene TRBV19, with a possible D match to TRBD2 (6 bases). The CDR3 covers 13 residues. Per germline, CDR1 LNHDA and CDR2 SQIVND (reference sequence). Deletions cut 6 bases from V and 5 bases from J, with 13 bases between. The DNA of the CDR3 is TGTGCCAGTAGAGTTGGAGGGACGGAGACCCAGTACTTC. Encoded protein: CASRVGGTETQYF.

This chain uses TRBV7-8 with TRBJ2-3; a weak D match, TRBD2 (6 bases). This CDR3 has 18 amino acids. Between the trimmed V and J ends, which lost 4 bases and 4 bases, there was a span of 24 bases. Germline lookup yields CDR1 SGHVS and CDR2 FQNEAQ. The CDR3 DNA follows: TGTGCCAGCAGCTATGCCCCCAGACGTACTAGCCCAGCAGATACGCAGTATTTT. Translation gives CASSYAPRRTSPADTQYF.

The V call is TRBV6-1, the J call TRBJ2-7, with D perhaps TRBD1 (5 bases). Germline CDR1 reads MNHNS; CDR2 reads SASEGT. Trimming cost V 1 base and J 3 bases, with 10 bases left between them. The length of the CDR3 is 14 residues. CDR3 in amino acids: CASSEGRAGYEQYF. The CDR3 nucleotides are TGTGCCAGCAGTGAAGGCAGGGCAGGCTACGAGCAGTACTTC.

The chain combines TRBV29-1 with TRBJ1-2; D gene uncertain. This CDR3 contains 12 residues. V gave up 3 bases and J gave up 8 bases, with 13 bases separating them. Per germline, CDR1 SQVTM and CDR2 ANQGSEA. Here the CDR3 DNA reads TGCAGCGTTGATATGACCGGGAAAGGCTACACCTTC. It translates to CSVDMTGKGYTF.

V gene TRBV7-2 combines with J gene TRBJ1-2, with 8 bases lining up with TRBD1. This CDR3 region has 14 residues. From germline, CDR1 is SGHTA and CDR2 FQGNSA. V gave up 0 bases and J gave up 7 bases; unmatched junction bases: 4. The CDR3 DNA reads TGTGCCAGCAGCTTAGCCCGCAGGGGGCTTGGCTACACCTTC. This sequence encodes CASSLARRGLGYTF.

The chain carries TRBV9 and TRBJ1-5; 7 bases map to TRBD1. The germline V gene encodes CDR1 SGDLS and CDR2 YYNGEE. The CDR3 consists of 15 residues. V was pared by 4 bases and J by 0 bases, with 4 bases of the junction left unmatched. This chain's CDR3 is CASSPRTGSNQPQHF. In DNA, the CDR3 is TGTGCCAGCAGCCCCCGGACAGGTAGCAATCAGCCCCAGCATTTT. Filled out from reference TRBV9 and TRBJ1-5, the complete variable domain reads DSGVTQTPKHLITATGQRVTLRCSPRSGDLSVYWYQQSLDQGLQFLIQYYNGEERAKGNILERFSAQQFPDLHSELNLSSLELGDSALYFCASSPRTGSNQPQHFGDGTRLSIL.

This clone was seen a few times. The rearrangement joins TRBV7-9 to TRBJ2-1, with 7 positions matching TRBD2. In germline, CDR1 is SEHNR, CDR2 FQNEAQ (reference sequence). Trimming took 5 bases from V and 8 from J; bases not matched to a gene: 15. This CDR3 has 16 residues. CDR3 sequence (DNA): TGTGCCAGCAGCCCCGCCGGCGGGAGATCGGTTTATGAGCAGTTCTTC. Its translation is CASSPAGGRSVYEQFF.

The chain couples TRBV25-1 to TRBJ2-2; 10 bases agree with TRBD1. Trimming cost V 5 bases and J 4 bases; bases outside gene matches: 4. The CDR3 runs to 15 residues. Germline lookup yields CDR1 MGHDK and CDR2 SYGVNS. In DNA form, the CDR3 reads TGTGCCAGCAGTTCCCGGGACAGGGGCACCGGGGAGCTGTTTTTT. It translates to CASSSRDRGTGELFF.

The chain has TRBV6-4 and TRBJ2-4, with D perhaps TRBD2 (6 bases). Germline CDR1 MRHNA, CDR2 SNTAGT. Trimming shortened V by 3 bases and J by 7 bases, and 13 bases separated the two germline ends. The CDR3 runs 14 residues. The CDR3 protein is CASSEGEATNIQYF. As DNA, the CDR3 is TGTGCCAGCAGTGAGGGGGAGGCGACCAACATTCAGTACTTC.

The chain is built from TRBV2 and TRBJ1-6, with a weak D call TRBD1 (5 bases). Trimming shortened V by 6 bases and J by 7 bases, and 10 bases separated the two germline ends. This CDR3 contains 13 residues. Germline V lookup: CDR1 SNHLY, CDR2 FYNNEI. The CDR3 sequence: CASSQGNNSPLHF. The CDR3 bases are TGTGCCAGCAGCCAGGGTAACAATTCACCCCTCCACTTT.

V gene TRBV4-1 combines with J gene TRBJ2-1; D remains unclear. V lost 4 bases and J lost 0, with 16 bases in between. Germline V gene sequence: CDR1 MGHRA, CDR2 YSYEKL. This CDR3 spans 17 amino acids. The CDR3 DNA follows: TGCGCCAGCAGCCCCGAACCGTTGGCGGCCTCCTACAATGAGCAGTTCTTC. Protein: CASSPEPLAASYNEQFF.

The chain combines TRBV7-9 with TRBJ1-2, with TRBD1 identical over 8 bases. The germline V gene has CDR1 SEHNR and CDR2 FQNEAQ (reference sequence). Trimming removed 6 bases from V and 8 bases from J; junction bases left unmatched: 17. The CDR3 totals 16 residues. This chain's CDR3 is CASRPQPGQGIGGYTF. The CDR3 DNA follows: TGTGCCAGCAGGCCGCAACCCGGACAGGGTATTGGAGGCTACACCTTC.

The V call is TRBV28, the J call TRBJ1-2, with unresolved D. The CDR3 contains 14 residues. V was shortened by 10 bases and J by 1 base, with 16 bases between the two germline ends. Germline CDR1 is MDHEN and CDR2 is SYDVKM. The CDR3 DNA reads TGTGCCACCTTAGAGGGAGGTATTAACTATGGCTACACCTTC. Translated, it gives CATLEGGINYGYTF.

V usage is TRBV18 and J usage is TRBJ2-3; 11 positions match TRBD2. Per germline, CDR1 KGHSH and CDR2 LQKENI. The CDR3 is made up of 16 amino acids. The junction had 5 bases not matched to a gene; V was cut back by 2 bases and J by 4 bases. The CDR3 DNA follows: TGTGCCAGCTCACCATCCCTAGCGGGGGGAGCAGATACGCAGTATTTT. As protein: CASSPSLAGGADTQYF.

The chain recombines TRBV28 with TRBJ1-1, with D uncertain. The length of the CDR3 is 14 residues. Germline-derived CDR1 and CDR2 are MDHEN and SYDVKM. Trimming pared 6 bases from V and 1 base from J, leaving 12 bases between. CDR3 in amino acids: CASSLRFTNTEAFF. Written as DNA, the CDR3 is TGTGCCAGCAGCCTTCGGTTCACGAACACTGAAGCTTTCTTT.

CDR3 in DNA: TGTGCCAGCTCACCAACTAGCGGGGGCACGTACGAGCAGTACTTC. Encoded protein: CASSPTSGGTYEQYF. The chain carries TRBV18 and TRBJ2-7; TRBD2 aligns across 11 bases. J gave up 4 bases and V 2 bases, and 4 bases lay outside the gene matches. Germline CDR1 and CDR2: KGHSH and LQKENI. The CDR3 has 15 amino acids. Looking up the rest from reference TRBV18 and TRBJ2-7 gives the full variable domain: NAGVMQNPRHLVRRRGQEARLRCSPMKGHSHVYWYRQLPEEGLKFMVYLQKENIIDESGMPKERFSAEFPKEGPSILRIQQVVRGDSAAYFCASSPTSGGTYEQYFGPGTRLTVT.

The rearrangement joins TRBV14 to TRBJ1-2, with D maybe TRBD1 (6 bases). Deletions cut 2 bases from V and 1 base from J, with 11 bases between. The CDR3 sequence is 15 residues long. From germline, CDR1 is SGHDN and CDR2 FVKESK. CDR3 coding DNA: TGTGCCAGCAGCCAACAGGGGACGGATAACTATGGCTACACCTTC. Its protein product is CASSQQGTDNYGYTF. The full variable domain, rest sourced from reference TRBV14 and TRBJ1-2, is EAGVTQFPSHSVIEKGQTVTLRCDPISGHDNLYWYRRVMGKEIKFLLHFVKESKQDESGMPNNRFLAERTGGTYSTLKVQPAELEDSGVYFCASSQQGTDNYGYTFGSGTRLTVV.

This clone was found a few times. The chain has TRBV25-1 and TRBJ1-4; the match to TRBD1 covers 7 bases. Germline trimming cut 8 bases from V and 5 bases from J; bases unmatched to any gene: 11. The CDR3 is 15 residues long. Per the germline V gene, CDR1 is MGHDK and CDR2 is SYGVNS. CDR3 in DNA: TGTGCCAGCTCTGACCAGACAGGGAGAAATGAAAAACTGTTTTTT. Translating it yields CASSDQTGRNEKLFF. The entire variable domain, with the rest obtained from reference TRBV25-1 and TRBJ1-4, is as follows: EADIYQTPRYLVIGTGKKITLECSQTMGHDKMYWYQQDPGMELHLIHYSYGVNSTEKGDLSSESTVSRIRTEHFPLTLESARPSHTSQYLCASSDQTGRNEKLFFGSGTQLSVL.

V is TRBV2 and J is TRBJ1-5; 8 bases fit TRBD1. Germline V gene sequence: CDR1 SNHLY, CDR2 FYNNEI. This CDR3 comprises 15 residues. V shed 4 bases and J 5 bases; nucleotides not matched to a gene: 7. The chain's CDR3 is CASSVGQGLYQPQHF. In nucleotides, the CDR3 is TGTGCCAGCAGTGTCGGACAGGGCCTATATCAGCCCCAGCATTTT.

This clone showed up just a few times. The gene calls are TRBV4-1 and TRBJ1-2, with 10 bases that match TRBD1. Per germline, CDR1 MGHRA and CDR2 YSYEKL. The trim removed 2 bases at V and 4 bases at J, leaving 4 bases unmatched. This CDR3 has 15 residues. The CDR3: CASSQRQGAFYGYTF. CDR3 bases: TGCGCCAGCAGCCAACGACAGGGGGCCTTCTATGGCTACACCTTC.

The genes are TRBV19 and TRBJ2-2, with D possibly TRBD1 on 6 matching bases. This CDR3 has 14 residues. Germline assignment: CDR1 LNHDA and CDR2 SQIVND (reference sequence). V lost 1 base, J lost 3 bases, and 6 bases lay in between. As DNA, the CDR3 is TGTGCCAGTAGTATAGGACAGGACACCGGGGAGCTGTTTTTT. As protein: CASSIGQDTGELFF.

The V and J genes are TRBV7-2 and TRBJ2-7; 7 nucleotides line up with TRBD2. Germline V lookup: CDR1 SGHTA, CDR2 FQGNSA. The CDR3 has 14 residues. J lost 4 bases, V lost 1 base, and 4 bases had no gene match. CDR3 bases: TGTGCCAGCAGCTTAGGCCTAGCGGAGTACGAGCAGTACTTC. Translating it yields CASSLGLAEYEQYF.

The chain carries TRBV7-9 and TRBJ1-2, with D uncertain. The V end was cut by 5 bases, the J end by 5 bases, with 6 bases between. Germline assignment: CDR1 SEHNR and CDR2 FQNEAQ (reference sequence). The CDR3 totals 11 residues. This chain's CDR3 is CASSPSYGYTF. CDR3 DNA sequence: TGTGCCAGCAGCCCCAGTTATGGCTACACCTTC.

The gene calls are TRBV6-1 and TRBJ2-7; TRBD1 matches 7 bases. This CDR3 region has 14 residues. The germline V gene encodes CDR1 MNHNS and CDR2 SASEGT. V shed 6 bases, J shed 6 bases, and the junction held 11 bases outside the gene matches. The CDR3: CASRPGTDLSEQYF. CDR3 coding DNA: TGTGCCAGCAGACCCGGGACAGACCTCTCCGAGCAGTACTTC.

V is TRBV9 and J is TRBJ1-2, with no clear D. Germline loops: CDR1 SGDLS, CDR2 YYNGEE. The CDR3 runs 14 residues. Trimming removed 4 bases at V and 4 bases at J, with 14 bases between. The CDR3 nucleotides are TGTGCCAGCAGCCTAGGCGAGGCTCCCTATGGCTACACCTTC. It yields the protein CASSLGEAPYGYTF.

DNA for the CDR3: TGTGCCAGCGGGGAGGGGGTGAACACTGAAGCTTTCTTT. Translating it yields CASGEGVNTEAFF. This rearrangement joins TRBV6-5 to TRBJ1-1; D possibly corresponds to TRBD1 (6 bases). The germline V gene encodes CDR1 MNHEY and CDR2 SVGAGI. The CDR3 length is 13 residues. V lost 8 bases and J 0 bases, leaving 10 bases between the germline ends.

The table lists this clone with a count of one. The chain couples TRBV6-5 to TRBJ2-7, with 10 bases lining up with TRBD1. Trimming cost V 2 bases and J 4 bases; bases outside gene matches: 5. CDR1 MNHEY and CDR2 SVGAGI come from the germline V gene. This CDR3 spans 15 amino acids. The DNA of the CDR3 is TGTGCCAGCAGTTACGCGGGACAGGGGATATACGAGCAGTACTTC. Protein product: CASSYAGQGIYEQYF.